This is a list of T cell receptor beta chains from one sample in a study of blood T cell repertoires in COVID-19. Libraries were prepared by immunoSEQ multiplex PCR; TCRdb keeps only in-frame clonotypes and omits some of them. This table holds about 250,000 clones, around 84% found once. Material for sequencing was PBMCs or T cells enriched from blood (not recorded which). These TCRs come from a man between 18 and 29 years old who had recovered from COVID-19. Each CDR3 is given with its conserved first and last residue. Fields, in order: V gene, D gene, J gene, clone size, CDR3 DNA, CDR3 protein. The D gene is left open where the match is weak. Not every row has a clone size; where given, it reads once, few, many or a size class.

>TRBV7-2|-|TRBJ1-3|-
TGTGCCAGCAGCTTAGATCTGGCGGGACCAGGCTCTGGAAACACCATATATTTT
CASSLDLAGPGSGNTIYF
>TRBV2|TRBD1|TRBJ2-5|-
TGTGCCAGCAGTTCAGGACAGGTCCCTGGGGAGACCCAGTACTTC
CASSSGQVPGETQYF
>TRBV10-3|TRBD1|TRBJ2-3|-
TGTGCCATCAAATCCTCCGGGACAGTCACAGATACGCAGTATTTT
CAIKSSGTVTDTQYF
>TRBV21-1|-|TRBJ2-5|-
TGTGCCAGCAGCAAAAGGGGAGGGGAGCCCCAAGAGACCCAGTACTTC
CASSKRGGEPQETQYF
>TRBV14|-|TRBJ1-4|-
TGTGCCAGCAGCCAAGTAGCGGGGGCAGGGCGTGAAAAACTGTTTTTT
CASSQVAGAGREKLFF
>TRBV11-3|-|TRBJ2-5|few
TGTGCCAGCACTCCTGGCGGAGACCAAGAGACCCAGTACTTC
CASTPGGDQETQYF
>TRBV11-2|TRBD1|TRBJ1-1|-
TGTGCCAGCAGCTTAGCAGGGGGGAACACTGAAGCTTTCTTT
CASSLAGGNTEAFF
>TRBV3-1/TRBV3-2|TRBD1|TRBJ1-1|-
TGTGCCAGCAGTACAGGGGCAATGAACACTGAAGCTTTCTTT
CASSTGAMNTEAFF
>TRBV3-1/TRBV3-2|TRBD1|TRBJ2-3|once
TGTGCCAGCAGCCAAGTATTCGCAGGGGGCGCAACAGATACGCAGTATTTT
CASSQVFAGGATDTQYF
>TRBV5-1|-|TRBJ2-1|-
TGCGCCAGCAGTTTTCTTGACTACGCCTACAATGAGCAGTTCTTC
CASSFLDYAYNEQFF
>TRBV5-1|-|TRBJ1-2|-
TGCGCCAGCAGCTTGGATGGAGGATCGTCTGGCTACACCTTC
CASSLDGGSSGYTF
>TRBV4-1|-|TRBJ1-2|few
TGCGCCAGCAGCCAACCGGACACCTATGGCTACACCTTC
CASSQPDTYGYTF
>TRBV19|TRBD1|TRBJ2-5|-
TGTGCCAGTAGTAATACCGGGACAGGCCAAGAGACCCAGTACTTC
CASSNTGTGQETQYF
>TRBV4-2|-|TRBJ2-1|-
TGTGCCAGCAGCCAAGATCTACCGCAATACAATGAGCAGTTCTTC
CASSQDLPQYNEQFF
>TRBV24-1|-|TRBJ1-5|-
TGTGCCACCAGCCAAGACAGTAATCAGCCCCAGCATTTT
CATSQDSNQPQHF
>TRBV5-1|TRBD1|TRBJ1-1|-
TGCGCCAGCAGCCCTCTACAGGGGTCGAACACTGAAGCTTTCTTT
CASSPLQGSNTEAFF
>TRBV27|TRBD2|TRBJ2-7|once
TGTGCCAGCAGTTTCGCGGGAGCTGGAGCCCACGAGCAGTACTTC
CASSFAGAGAHEQYF
>TRBV9|-|TRBJ2-7|-
TGTGCCAGCAGTGTCCGAAGCTCCCTTCTCTCCGAGCAGTACTTC
CASSVRSSLLSEQYF